These 9 T cell receptor beta chains came from one sample sequenced in a study of blood T cell repertoires in COVID-19. The table came from immunoSEQ multiplex PCR; TCRdb's copy has only in-frame clones and leaves some out. The sample lists about 430,000 clones; approximately 90% were seen once. The specimen was peripheral blood. All receptors come from a young man with COVID-19, enrolled during active disease.

A remark on this clone: Other nucleotide sequences in the sample specify the same CDR3. The DNA of the CDR3 is TGTGCCAGTAGTATCGGTGGGAACACTGAAGCTTTCTTT. It codes for CASSIGGNTEAFF. This sequence joins TRBV19 and TRBJ1-1; D unresolved. Germline CDR1 and CDR2: LNHDA and SQIVND (reference sequence). This CDR3 spans 13 amino acids. The V end was cut by 3 bases, the J end by 1 base, with 6 bases between.

J is TRBJ1-6 and V is TRBV2, with D unresolved. The V gene lost 11 bases and the J gene lost 6 bases, with 14 bases spanning the gap. CDR1 SNHLY and CDR2 FYNNEI come from the germline V gene. The CDR3 consists of 13 residues. The CDR3 DNA sequence: TGTGCCGGAGGAGAGGGTACTAATTCACCCCTCCACTTT. Translation gives CAGGEGTNSPLHF.

This chain connects TRBV5-1 to TRBJ2-1, with TRBD2 identical over 9 bases. V was pared by 0 bases and J by 6 bases, with 10 bases of the junction left unmatched. Per the germline V gene, CDR1 is SGHRS and CDR2 is YFSETQ. The CDR3 spans 17 residues. The CDR3 sequence: CASSLAEGLAYSNEQFF. The CDR3 bases are TGCGCCAGCAGCTTGGCCGAGGGACTAGCCTATTCCAATGAGCAGTTCTTC.

The chain joins TRBV7-9 to TRBJ1-3, with 7 positions matching TRBD1. The CDR3 sequence is 17 residues long. Germline V gives CDR1 SEHNR, CDR2 FQNEAQ (reference sequence). V lost 5 bases to trimming and J lost 2 bases; unmatched junction nucleotides: 12. The CDR3 coding sequence is TGTGCCAGCAGCGGGCACAGGGGAGGTTTTACTGGAAACACCATATATTTT. Translating it yields CASSGHRGGFTGNTIYF. The full variable domain, its missing parts supplied by reference TRBV7-9 and TRBJ1-3, is DTGVSQNPRHKITKRGQNVTFRCDPISEHNRLYWYRQTLGQGPEFLTYFQNEAQLEKSRLLSDRFSAERPKGSFSTLEIQRTEQGDSAMYLCASSGHRGGFTGNTIYFGEGSWLTVV.

The chain uses TRBV14 and TRBJ2-1; 7 bases are shared with TRBD1. Trimming removed 4 bases from V and 4 bases from J; junction bases left unmatched: 13. Germline assignment: CDR1 SGHDN and CDR2 FVKESK. This CDR3 spans 17 amino acids. CDR3: CASSPERPGGFYNEQFF. For the CDR3, the DNA is TGTGCCAGCAGCCCGGAGAGGCCAGGGGGATTTTACAATGAGCAGTTCTTC.

The rearrangement joins TRBV6-6 to TRBJ2-2; TRBD1 might be the D (6 bases). CDR3 length: 16 amino acids. The germline V gene has CDR1 MNHNY and CDR2 SVGAGI (reference sequence). Trimming took off 1 base at V and 5 bases at J, with 14 bases between the two ends. The CDR3 DNA sequence: TGTGCCAGCAGTTACTGGGGGCCAGAGAGGACCGGGGAGCTGTTTTTT. Translation gives CASSYWGPERTGELFF.

V usage is TRBV5-1 and J usage is TRBJ2-2; 10 bases fit TRBD2. V lost 3 bases, J lost 3 bases, and 8 bases stayed unmatched. CDR1 and CDR2 from the germline V gene are SGHRS and YFSETQ. This CDR3 is 17 amino acids long. CDR3 residues: CASSSEPLAGYTGELFF. In DNA, the CDR3 is TGCGCCAGCAGCTCGGAGCCACTAGCGGGGTACACCGGGGAGCTGTTTTTT.

The J gene is TRBJ2-1, the V gene TRBV5-1; D not certain. From germline, CDR1 is SGHRS and CDR2 YFSETQ. V was trimmed by 0 bases and J by 3 bases, leaving 7 bases between them. The CDR3 totals 14 residues. The CDR3 nucleotides are TGCGCCAGCAGCTTGGAAGTAGTCTACAATGAGCAGTTCTTC. It specifies CASSLEVVYNEQFF.

This clone appeared once. The chain recombines TRBV27 with TRBJ1-1; maybe TRBD1 (6 bases). This CDR3 is built from 13 residues. V lost 2 bases and J lost 8, with 12 bases in between. Germline values: CDR1 MNHEY, CDR2 SMNVEV (reference sequence). CDR3 amino acids: CASSLGMGTEAFF. DNA for the CDR3: TGTGCCAGCAGTTTAGGAATGGGGACAGAAGCTTTCTTT.